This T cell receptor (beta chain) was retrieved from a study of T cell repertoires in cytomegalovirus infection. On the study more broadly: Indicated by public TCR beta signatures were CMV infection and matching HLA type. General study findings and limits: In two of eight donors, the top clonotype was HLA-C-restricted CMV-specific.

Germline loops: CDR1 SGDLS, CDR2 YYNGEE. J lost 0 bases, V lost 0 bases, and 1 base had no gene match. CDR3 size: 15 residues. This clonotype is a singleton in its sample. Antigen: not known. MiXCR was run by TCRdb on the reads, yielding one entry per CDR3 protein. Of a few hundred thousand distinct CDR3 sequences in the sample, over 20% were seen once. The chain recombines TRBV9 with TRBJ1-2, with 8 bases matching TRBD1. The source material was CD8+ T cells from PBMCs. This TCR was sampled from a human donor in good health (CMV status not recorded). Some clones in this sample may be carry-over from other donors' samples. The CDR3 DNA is TGTGCCAGCAGCGTAGAACAGGGGGCTAACTATGGCTACACCTTC. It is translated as CASSVEQGANYGYTF.